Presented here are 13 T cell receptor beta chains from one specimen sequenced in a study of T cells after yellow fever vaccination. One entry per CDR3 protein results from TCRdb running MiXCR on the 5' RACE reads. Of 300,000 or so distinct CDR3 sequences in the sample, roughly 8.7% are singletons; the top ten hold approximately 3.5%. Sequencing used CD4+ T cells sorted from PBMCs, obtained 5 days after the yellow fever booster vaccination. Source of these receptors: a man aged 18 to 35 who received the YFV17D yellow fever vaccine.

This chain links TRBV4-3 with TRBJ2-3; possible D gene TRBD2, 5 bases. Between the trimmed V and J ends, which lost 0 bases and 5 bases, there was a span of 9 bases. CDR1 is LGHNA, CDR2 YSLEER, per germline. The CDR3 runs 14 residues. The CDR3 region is CASSQDRERDTQYF. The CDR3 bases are TGCGCCAGCAGCCAAGATCGGGAAAGAGATACGCAGTATTTT.

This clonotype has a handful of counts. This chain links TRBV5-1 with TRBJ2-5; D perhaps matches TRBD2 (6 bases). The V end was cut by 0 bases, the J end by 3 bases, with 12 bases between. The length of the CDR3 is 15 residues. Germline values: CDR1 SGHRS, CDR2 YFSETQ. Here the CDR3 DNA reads TGCGCCAGCAGCTTGGCCTCGGGAGCGGAAGAGACCCAGTACTTC. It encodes CASSLASGAEETQYF.

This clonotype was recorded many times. The CDR3 sequence: CSAPGGRHEQYF. CDR3 in DNA: TGCAGTGCTCCCGGCGGGAGACACGAGCAGTACTTC. The gene calls are TRBV20-1 and TRBJ2-7; 7 nucleotides line up with TRBD2. Germline trimming cut 5 bases from V and 5 bases from J; bases unmatched to any gene: 6. Germline CDR1 and CDR2: DFQATT and SNEGSKA (reference sequence). The CDR3 contains 12 residues.

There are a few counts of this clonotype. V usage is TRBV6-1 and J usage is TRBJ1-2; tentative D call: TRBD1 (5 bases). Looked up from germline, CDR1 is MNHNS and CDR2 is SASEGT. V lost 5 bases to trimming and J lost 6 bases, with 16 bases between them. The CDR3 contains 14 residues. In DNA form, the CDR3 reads TGTGCCAGCAGTTCTAGGGGCAGGGAAAATGGCTACACCTTC. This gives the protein CASSSRGRENGYTF.

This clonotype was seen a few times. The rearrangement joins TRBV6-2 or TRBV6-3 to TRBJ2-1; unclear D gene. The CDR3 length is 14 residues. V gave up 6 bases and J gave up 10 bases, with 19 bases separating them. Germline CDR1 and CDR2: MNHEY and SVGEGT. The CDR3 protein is CASSLRLTGPEQFF. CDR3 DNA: TGTGCCAGCAGCCTACGGCTCACCGGACCGGAGCAGTTCTTC.

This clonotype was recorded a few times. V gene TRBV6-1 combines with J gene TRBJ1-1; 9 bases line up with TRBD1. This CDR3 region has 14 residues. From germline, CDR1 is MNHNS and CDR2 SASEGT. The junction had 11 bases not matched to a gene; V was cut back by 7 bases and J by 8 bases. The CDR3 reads CASTWGPGTGEAFF. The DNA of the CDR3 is TGTGCCAGCACCTGGGGTCCCGGGACAGGGGAAGCTTTCTTT.

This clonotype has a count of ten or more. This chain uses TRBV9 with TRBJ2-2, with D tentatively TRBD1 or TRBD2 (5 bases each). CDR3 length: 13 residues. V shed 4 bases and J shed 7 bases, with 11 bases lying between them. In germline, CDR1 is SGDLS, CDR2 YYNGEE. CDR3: CASSPGAGGELFF. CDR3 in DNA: TGTGCCAGCAGCCCCGGGGCCGGCGGGGAGCTGTTTTTT.

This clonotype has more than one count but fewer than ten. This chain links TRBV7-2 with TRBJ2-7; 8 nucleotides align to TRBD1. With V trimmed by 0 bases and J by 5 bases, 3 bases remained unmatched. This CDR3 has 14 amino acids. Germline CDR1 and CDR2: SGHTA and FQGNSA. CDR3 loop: CASSLAQGANEQYV. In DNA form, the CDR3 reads TGTGCCAGCAGCTTAGCCCAGGGGGCAAACGAGCAGTACGTC.

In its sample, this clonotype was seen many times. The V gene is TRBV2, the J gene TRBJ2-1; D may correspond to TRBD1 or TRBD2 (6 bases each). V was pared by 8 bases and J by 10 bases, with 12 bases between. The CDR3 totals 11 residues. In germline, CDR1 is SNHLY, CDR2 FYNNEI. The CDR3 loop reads CASRGPGEQFF. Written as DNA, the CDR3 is TGTGCCAGCCGGGGGCCGGGGGAGCAGTTCTTC.

CDR3 nucleotide sequence: TGTGCCAGCAGTTTACAGGTTATCGCAGATACGCAGTATTTT. Translation: CASSLQVIADTQYF. The chain combines TRBV12-3 or TRBV12-4 with TRBJ2-3; D is unclear. This CDR3 region has 14 residues. V shed 2 bases and J shed 4 bases, with 10 bases lying between them.

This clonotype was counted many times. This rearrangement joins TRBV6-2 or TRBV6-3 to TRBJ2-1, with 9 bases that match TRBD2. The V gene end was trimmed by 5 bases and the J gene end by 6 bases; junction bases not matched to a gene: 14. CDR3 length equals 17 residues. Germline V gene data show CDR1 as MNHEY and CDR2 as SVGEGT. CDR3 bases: TGTGCCAGCAGTAACCCGCGGGGGGGCCGGCGGAGCAATGAGCAGTTCTTC. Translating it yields CASSNPRGGRRSNEQFF.

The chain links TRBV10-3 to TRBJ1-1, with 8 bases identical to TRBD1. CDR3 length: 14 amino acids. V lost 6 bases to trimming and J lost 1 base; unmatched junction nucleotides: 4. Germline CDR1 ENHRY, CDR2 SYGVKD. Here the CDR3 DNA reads TGTGCCATCAGAACCGGGACAGGGAACACTGAAGCTTTCTTT. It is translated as CAIRTGTGNTEAFF.

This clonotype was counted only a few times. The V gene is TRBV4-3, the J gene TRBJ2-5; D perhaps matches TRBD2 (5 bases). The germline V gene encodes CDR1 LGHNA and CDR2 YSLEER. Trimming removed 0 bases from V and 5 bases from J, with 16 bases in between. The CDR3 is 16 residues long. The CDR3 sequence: CASSQEIASLGETQYF. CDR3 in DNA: TGCGCCAGCAGCCAAGAGATAGCGTCGCTCGGGGAGACCCAGTACTTC.